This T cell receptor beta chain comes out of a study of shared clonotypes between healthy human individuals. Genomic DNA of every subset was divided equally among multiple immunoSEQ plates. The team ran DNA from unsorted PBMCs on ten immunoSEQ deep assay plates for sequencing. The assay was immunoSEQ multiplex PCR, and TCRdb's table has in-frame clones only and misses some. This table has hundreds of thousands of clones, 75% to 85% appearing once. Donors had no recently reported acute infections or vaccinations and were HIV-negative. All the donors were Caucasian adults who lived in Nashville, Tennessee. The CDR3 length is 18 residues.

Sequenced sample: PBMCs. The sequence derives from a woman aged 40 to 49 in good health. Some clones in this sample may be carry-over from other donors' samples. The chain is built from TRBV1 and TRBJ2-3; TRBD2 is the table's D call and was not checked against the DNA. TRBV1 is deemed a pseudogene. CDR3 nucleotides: TGCACCAGCAGCCATACTAGCGGAAGACGCTCTAGCACAGATACGCAGTATTTT. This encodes CTSSHTSGRRSSTDTQYF.